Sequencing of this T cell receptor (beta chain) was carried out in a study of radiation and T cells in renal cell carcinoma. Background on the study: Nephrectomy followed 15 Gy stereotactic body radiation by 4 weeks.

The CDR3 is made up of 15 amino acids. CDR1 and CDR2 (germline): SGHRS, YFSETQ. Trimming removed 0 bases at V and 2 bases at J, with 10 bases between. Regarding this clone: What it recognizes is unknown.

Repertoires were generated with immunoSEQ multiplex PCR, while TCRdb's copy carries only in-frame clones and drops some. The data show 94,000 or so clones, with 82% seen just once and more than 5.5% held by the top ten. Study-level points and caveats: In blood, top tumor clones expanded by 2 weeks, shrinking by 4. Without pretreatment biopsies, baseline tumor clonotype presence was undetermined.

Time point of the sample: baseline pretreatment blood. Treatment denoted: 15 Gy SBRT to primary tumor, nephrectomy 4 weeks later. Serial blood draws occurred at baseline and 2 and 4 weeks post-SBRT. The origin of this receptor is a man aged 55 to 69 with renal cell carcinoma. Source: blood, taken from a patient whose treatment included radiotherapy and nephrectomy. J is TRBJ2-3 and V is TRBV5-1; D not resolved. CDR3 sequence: CASSLDVSHTDTQYF. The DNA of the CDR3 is TGCGCCAGCAGCTTGGACGTCTCTCACACAGATACGCAGTATTTT.